What follows are 27 T cell receptor beta chains derived from one specimen sequenced in a study of blood T cell repertoires in COVID-19. TCRdb's table, derived via immunoSEQ multiplex PCR, lists solely in-frame clones and lacks some. The sample lists approximately 470,000 clones; 87% were seen once. Sequenced material: PBMCs or T cells enriched from blood (not recorded which). Receptors originate from a woman aged 18-30 years who had recovered from COVID-19.

V and J are TRBV3-1 (or the pseudogene TRBV3-2) and TRBJ1-6, with no clear D. The CDR3 totals 15 residues. The V end lost 4 bases, the J end lost 6 bases, and 13 bases lay between the germline ends. The germline V gene has CDR1 LGHDT and CDR2 YNNKEL (reference sequence). CDR3 bases: TGTGCCAGCAGCCTGGCGGGTCCCTCTAATTCACCCCTCCACTTT. It translates to CASSLAGPSNSPLHF.

The V gene is TRBV9, the J gene TRBJ2-5; 12 bases align to TRBD2. The germline V gene has CDR1 SGDLS and CDR2 YYNGEE. This CDR3 has 17 amino acids. After removal of 0 bases from V and 4 bases from J, the junction contained 7 bases not matched to a gene. The CDR3 coding sequence is TGTGCCAGCAGCGTAGGTTCTAGCGGGGGGGCCATAGAGACCCAGTACTTC. This translates into CASSVGSSGGAIETQYF.

The chain joins TRBV13 to TRBJ2-1; 7 nucleotides agree with TRBD2. The CDR3 totals 13 residues. CDR1 and CDR2 (germline): PRHDT, FYEKMQ (reference sequence). V was clipped by 5 bases and J by 6 bases; unmatched bases: 4. Written as DNA, the CDR3 is TGTGCCAGCAGCGGGACTACCATCAATGAGCAGTTCTTC. Protein product: CASSGTTINEQFF. Full variable domain (outside the CDR3, taken from reference TRBV13 and TRBJ2-1): AAGVIQSPRHLIKEKRETATLKCYPIPRHDTVYWYQQGPGQDPQFLISFYEKMQSDKGSIPDRFSAQQFSDYHSELNMSSLELGDSALYFCASSGTTINEQFFGPGTRLTVL.

The genes are TRBV6-5 and TRBJ2-3; D perhaps matches TRBD1 (6 bases). Germline values: CDR1 MNHEY, CDR2 SVGAGI. The CDR3 runs to 14 residues. Trimming took off 6 bases at V and 5 bases at J, with 15 bases between the two ends. The CDR3 sequence is CASSNRDHRDTQYF. In nucleotides, the CDR3 is TGTGCCAGCAGCAACAGGGACCACAGAGATACGCAGTATTTT.

The chain couples TRBV6-2 or TRBV6-3 to TRBJ1-2; 10 bases agree with TRBD1. The CDR3 spans 14 residues. The ends lost 5 bases at V and 5 bases at J; junction bases unmatched: 5. Germline CDR1 and CDR2: MNHEY and SVGEGT. The CDR3 DNA reads TGTGCCAGCAGTCGGCCGGGACAGGGGTATGGCTACACCTTC. Encoded protein: CASSRPGQGYGYTF.

This rearrangement joins TRBV5-1 to TRBJ1-4, with TRBD1 as a possible D gene (5 bases). The CDR3 consists of 13 residues. Germline V gives CDR1 SGHRS, CDR2 YFSETQ. With 5 bases removed from V and 7 bases from J, the gap between germline ends came to 12 bases. Written as DNA, the CDR3 is TGCGCCAGCAGGGGCAGGGCTTCTGAAAAACTGTTTTTT. Translation gives CASRGRASEKLFF. Complete variable domain (other parts from reference TRBV5-1 and TRBJ1-4): KAGVTQTPRYLIKTRGQQVTLSCSPISGHRSVSWYQQTPGQGLQFLFEYFSETQRNKGNFPGRFSGRQFSNSRSEMNVSTLELGDSALYLCASRGRASEKLFFGSGTQLSVL.

This clone was counted once. This chain connects TRBV5-1 to TRBJ1-2, with D tentatively TRBD1 (6 bases). Deletions cut 4 bases from V and 2 bases from J, with 12 bases between. From germline, CDR1 is SGHRS and CDR2 YFSETQ. The CDR3 has 14 residues. The CDR3 sequence is CASSPTTGNYGYTF. CDR3 DNA: TGCGCCAGCAGCCCAACAACAGGGAACTATGGCTACACCTTC.

V gene TRBV7-3 combines with J gene TRBJ2-2; a weak D match, TRBD2 (7 bases). With 5 bases removed from V and 6 bases from J, the gap between germline ends came to 16 bases. The CDR3 length is 15 residues. Germline-derived CDR1 and CDR2 are SGHTA and FQGTGA. CDR3 sequence: CASSPSIGGAGELFF. The DNA of the CDR3 is TGTGCCAGCAGCCCCTCGATAGGGGGGGCCGGGGAGCTGTTTTTT.

J is TRBJ2-7 and V is TRBV2; D is possibly TRBD2 (5 bases). The V gene lost 6 bases and the J gene lost 3 bases, with 15 bases spanning the gap. This CDR3 comprises 14 residues. Germline CDR1 is SNHLY and CDR2 is FYNNEI. The CDR3 DNA is TGTGCCAGCAGAATAGAGGGTTTAGTCTACGAGCAGTACTTC. This sequence encodes CASRIEGLVYEQYF. The full variable domain, rest sourced from reference TRBV2 and TRBJ2-7, is EPEVTQTPSHQVTQMGQEVILRCVPISNHLYFYWYRQILGQKVEFLVSFYNNEISEKSEIFDDQFSVERPDGSNFTLKIRSTKLEDSAMYFCASRIEGLVYEQYFGPGTRLTVT.

The V gene is TRBV5-6, the J gene TRBJ2-5; TRBD2 agrees at 7 bases. CDR1 and CDR2 (germline): SGHDT, YYEEEE. J was trimmed by 3 bases and V by 2 bases; bases with no gene match: 16. This CDR3 contains 18 residues. The chain's CDR3 is CASSFIRGEGTVKETQYF. The CDR3, as DNA: TGTGCCAGCAGCTTCATTCGAGGGGAGGGGACTGTAAAAGAGACCCAGTACTTC.

The J gene is TRBJ2-1, the V gene TRBV4-1, with 7 nucleotides matching TRBD2. This CDR3 is 12 amino acids long. Germline V gene sequence: CDR1 MGHRA, CDR2 YSYEKL. The V and J ends lost 3 bases and 11 bases, in that order; junction bases with no gene match: 4. Here the CDR3 reads CASSQGGDQQFF. The CDR3 DNA reads as TGCGCCAGCAGCCAGGGAGGGGATCAGCAGTTCTTC.

The chain has TRBV10-1 and TRBJ2-3; tentatively, D is TRBD1 (5 bases). Germline V CDR1 and CDR2: WNHNN, SYGVQD (reference sequence). The CDR3 is made up of 14 amino acids. V was clipped by 4 bases and J by 3 bases, with 11 bases between them. The CDR3 protein is CASSGPTETDTQYF. The CDR3 DNA is TGCGCCAGCAGTGGCCCGACAGAAACAGATACGCAGTATTTT.

This rearrangement joins TRBV29-1 to TRBJ1-3; 9 positions agree with TRBD1. CDR1 is SQVTM, CDR2 ANQGSEA, per germline. The CDR3 covers 16 residues. The junction had 9 bases not matched to a gene; V was cut back by 6 bases and J by 0 bases. This CDR3 is CSVAHDRGSSGNTIYF. CDR3 nucleotide sequence: TGCAGCGTGGCGCATGACAGGGGGTCCTCTGGAAACACCATATATTTT.

The chain links TRBV3-1 (or the pseudogene TRBV3-2) to TRBJ1-2, with 7 bases aligning to TRBD1. Germline V lookup: CDR1 LGHDT, CDR2 YNNKEL (reference sequence). The CDR3 extends over 14 amino acids. V dropped 4 bases and J dropped 8; count of bases not matched to a gene: 10. The CDR3 DNA reads TGTGCCAGCAGCCCGGGACAGCGACGGGAAGGCTACACCTTC. This gives the protein CASSPGQRREGYTF.

The chain is built from TRBV30 and TRBJ2-1; D uncertain. The CDR3 runs 11 residues. Germline V gene sequence: CDR1 GTSNPN, CDR2 SVGIG (reference sequence). The V end was cut by 0 bases, the J end by 8 bases, with 5 bases between. The CDR3 DNA reads as TGTGCCTGGAGTGTACGGGATGAGCAGTTCTTC. Translating gives CAWSVRDEQFF.

V usage is TRBV11-2 and J usage is TRBJ1-1, with D uncertain. Deletions cut 4 bases from V and 6 bases from J, with 12 bases between. From germline, CDR1 is SGHAT and CDR2 FQNNGV. The CDR3 length is 13 residues. The CDR3 protein is CASSSIRRAEAFF. The CDR3 DNA is TGTGCCAGCAGCTCGATTAGGAGGGCTGAAGCTTTCTTT.

The chain couples TRBV7-9 to TRBJ1-2; D ambiguous. This CDR3 region has 13 residues. V lost 3 bases and J lost 4, with 9 bases in between. Germline CDR1 and CDR2: SEHNR and FQNEAQ (reference sequence). CDR3 loop: CASSFEEFYGYTF. In nucleotides, the CDR3 is TGTGCCAGCAGCTTTGAGGAGTTCTATGGCTACACCTTC.

The chain links TRBV29-1 to TRBJ1-5; TRBD1 matches 8 bases. Germline CDR1 and CDR2: SQVTM and ANQGSEA. After removal of 6 bases from V and 4 bases from J, the junction contained 5 bases not matched to a gene. This CDR3 contains 13 residues. The CDR3 protein is CSVVTGANQPQHF. The CDR3 coding sequence is TGCAGCGTCGTGACAGGGGCAAATCAGCCCCAGCATTTT.

The V and J genes are TRBV20-1 and TRBJ2-3; unclear D gene. Germline values: CDR1 DFQATT, CDR2 SNEGSKA (reference sequence). Trimming took off 4 bases at V and 5 bases at J, with 4 bases between the two ends. The CDR3 is made up of 10 amino acids. Here the CDR3 DNA reads TGCAGTGCTAAGCGAGATACGCAGTATTTT. It encodes CSAKRDTQYF.

The V call is TRBV29-1, the J call TRBJ2-3, with a possible D match to TRBD1 (6 bases). CDR3 length equals 15 residues. V was cut by 7 bases and J by 0 bases, with 17 bases left in between. Germline-derived CDR1 and CDR2 are SQVTM and ANQGSEA. CDR3 sequence: CSAVDRASSTDTQYF. Written as DNA, the CDR3 is TGCAGCGCTGTGGACAGAGCTTCTAGCACAGATACGCAGTATTTT.

This clone was found a few times. This rearrangement joins TRBV27 to TRBJ1-2; D gene unclear. Trimming removed 1 base at V and 2 bases at J, with 11 bases between. Germline CDR1 reads MNHEY; CDR2 reads SMNVEV (reference sequence). This CDR3 has 15 residues. CDR3 region: CASSLWADRNYGYTF. Written as DNA, the CDR3 is TGTGCCAGCAGTTTATGGGCCGATAGAAACTATGGCTACACCTTC.

The chain carries TRBV11-2 and TRBJ2-3; possibly TRBD1 for D (5 bases). The V end lost 5 bases, the J end lost 8 bases, and 14 bases lay between the germline ends. The CDR3 length is 13 residues. CDR1 is SGHAT, CDR2 FQNNGV, per germline. CDR3 sequence: CASSPPFRATQYF. The DNA for the CDR3 is TGTGCCAGCAGCCCCCCCTTCAGGGCTACGCAGTATTTT. The full variable domain, rest sourced from reference TRBV11-2 and TRBJ2-3, is EAGVAQSPRYKIIEKRQSVAFWCNPISGHATLYWYQQILGQGPKLLIQFQNNGVVDDSQLPKDRFSAERLKGVDSTLKIQPAKLEDSAVYLCASSPPFRATQYFGPGTRLTVL.

The V call is TRBV12-3 or TRBV12-4, the J call TRBJ1-2, with D perhaps matching TRBD1 (5 bases). CDR3 length equals 13 residues. The V end lost 7 bases, the J end lost 0 bases, and 9 bases lay between the germline ends. The CDR3 here is CASKGAANYGYTF. As DNA, the CDR3 is TGTGCCAGCAAAGGGGCAGCTAACTATGGCTACACCTTC.

This clone has just one count. The rearrangement joins TRBV7-9 to TRBJ1-2; D not certain. V was shortened by 4 bases and J by 4 bases, with 10 bases between the two germline ends. The germline gives CDR1 SEHNR, CDR2 FQNEAQ (reference sequence). This CDR3 has 13 amino acids. DNA of the CDR3: TGTGCCAGCAGCTGGGAGAGAGGCTATGGCTACACCTTC. It translates to CASSWERGYGYTF.

The rearrangement links TRBV4-1 to TRBJ2-1; 11 bases are a match to TRBD2. CDR3 length: 19 amino acids. The V gene end was trimmed by 3 bases and the J gene end by 0 bases; junction bases not matched to a gene: 10. Germline CDR1 reads MGHRA; CDR2 reads YSYEKL. CDR3 DNA: TGCGCCAGCAGCCACCGACTAGCGGGGCCCCTCGGCTCCTACAATGAGCAGTTCTTC. This sequence encodes CASSHRLAGPLGSYNEQFF.

The chain links TRBV28 to TRBJ2-2; D may be TRBD2 (6 bases). The CDR3 has 14 residues. V lost 5 bases and J 7 bases, leaving 14 bases between the germline ends. Germline V lookup: CDR1 MDHEN, CDR2 SYDVKM. CDR3 sequence reads: CASSRGRRGGELFF. CDR3 DNA: TGTGCCAGCAGTCGGGGGAGGAGGGGCGGGGAGCTGTTTTTT.

This clone has a single count. The gene calls are TRBV5-4 and TRBJ1-1; 8 bases align to TRBD1. V lost 4 bases to trimming and J lost 1 base; unmatched junction nucleotides: 9. The CDR3 length is 16 residues. CDR1 and CDR2 (germline): SGHNT, YYREEE (reference sequence). CDR3 coding DNA: TGTGCCAGCAGCAACTCGGGACAGGCTAGGAACACTGAAGCTTTCTTT. Translated: CASSNSGQARNTEAFF.